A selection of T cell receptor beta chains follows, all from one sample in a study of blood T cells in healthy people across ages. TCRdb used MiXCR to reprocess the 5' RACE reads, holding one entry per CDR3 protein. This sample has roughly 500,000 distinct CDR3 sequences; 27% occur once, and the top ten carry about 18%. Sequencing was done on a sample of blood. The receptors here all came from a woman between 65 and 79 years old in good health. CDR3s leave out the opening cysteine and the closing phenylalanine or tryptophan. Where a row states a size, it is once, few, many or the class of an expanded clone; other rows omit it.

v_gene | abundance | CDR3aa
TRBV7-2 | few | ASSLNGPGQDTQY
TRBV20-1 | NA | SARDPLARLETQY
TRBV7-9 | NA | ASSSPDPDTLNYGYT
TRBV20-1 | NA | SAKRPVSAGYT
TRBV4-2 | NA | ASSRDRDAETQY
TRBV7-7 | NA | ASSTRTGPQETQY
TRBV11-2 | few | ASSFSPEAGEADTQY
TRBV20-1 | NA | SARGGAYQETQY
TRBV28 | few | ASSYGGSGETQY
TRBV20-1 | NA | SAPVYTRGMTNEKLF
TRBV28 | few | ASSLPGRTNTGELF
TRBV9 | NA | ASSARAPDEKLF
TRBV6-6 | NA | ASTSRGGDYGYT
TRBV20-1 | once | SAQDGGRPNYGYT